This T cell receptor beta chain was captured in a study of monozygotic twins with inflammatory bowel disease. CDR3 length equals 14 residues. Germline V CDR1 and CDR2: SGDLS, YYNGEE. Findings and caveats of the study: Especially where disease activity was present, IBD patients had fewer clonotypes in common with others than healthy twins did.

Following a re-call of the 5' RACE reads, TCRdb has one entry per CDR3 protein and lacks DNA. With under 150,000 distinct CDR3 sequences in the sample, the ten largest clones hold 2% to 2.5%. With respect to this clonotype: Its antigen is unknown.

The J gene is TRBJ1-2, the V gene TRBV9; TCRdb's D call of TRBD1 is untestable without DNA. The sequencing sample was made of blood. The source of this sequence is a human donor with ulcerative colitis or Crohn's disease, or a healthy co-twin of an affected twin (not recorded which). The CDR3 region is CASSVVPGLGGYTF.